This T cell receptor (beta chain) is drawn from a study of beta chain features in type 1 diabetes. The CDR3 is 14 amino acids. Germline loops: CDR1 GTSNPN, CDR2 SVGIG (reference sequence). Isolated RNA was reverse transcribed in full, so expressed TCRB transcripts were sequenced. Produced via immunoSEQ multiplex PCR; TCRdb's table is partial and in-frame only. This sample carries 200,000 to 250,000 clones, over 7.5% of them seen once, and the ten largest clones take just under 0.035%. The chain is built from TRBV30 and TRBJ2-1; 8 nucleotides align to TRBD2. The sample was naive CD4+ T cells from blood. This TCR came from a woman in her late teens or twenties in good health. This CDR3 is CAWSGGGNQNEQFF. The CDR3, as DNA: TGTGCTTGGTCAGGCGGGGGGAACCAAAATGAGCAGTTCTTC. The full variable domain, completed using reference TRBV30 and TRBJ2-1, is SQTIHQWPATLVQPVGSPLSLECTVEGTSNPNLYWYRQAAGRGLQLLFYSVGIGQISSEVPQNLSASRPQDRQFILSSKKLLLSDSGFYLCAWSGGGNQNEQFFGPGTRLTVL.